This T cell receptor (beta chain) was sequenced for a study of PD-L1 blockade in urothelial cancer. For the study at large: Patients began atezolizumab, 1,200 mg intravenously every 3 weeks, in the mid-2010s.

CDR1 is MNHEY and CDR2 is SVGAGI in the germline V gene. The V gene lost 5 bases and the J gene lost 9 bases, with 14 bases spanning the gap. This CDR3 region has 13 residues. Repertoires were generated with immunoSEQ multiplex PCR, while TCRdb's copy carries only in-frame clones and drops some. The sample gives about 130,000 clones, 86% of which show up once; roughly 2.6% is in the top ten. Details on this clone: Its antigen is unidentified.

Noted time point: peripheral blood 6 weeks after treatment start. Whole-study findings and limits: Lower than median blood TCR clonality before treatment predicted better survival.

The receptor was derived from a man in his fifties with urothelial cancer. V gene TRBV6-5 combines with J gene TRBJ2-1; D not resolved. The starting material was PBMCs, obtained around atezolizumab (anti-PD-L1) treatment. CDR3: CASSVHSAGEQFF. The CDR3 region has the DNA TGTGCCAGCAGTGTGCACTCTGCTGGTGAGCAGTTCTTC.